The 8 T cell receptor beta chains below all came from one sample that was sequenced in a study of beta chain features in type 1 diabetes. Every isolated RNA sample was fully reverse transcribed, so sequencing captured expressed TCRB transcripts. The method was immunoSEQ multiplex PCR; TCRdb's version includes in-frame clones alone and lacks a portion of them. Of under 800,000 clones listed, around 15% were seen once; the top ten hold approximately 0.087%. Input material: naive CD4+ T cells from blood. These receptors all come from a young man in good health.

The chain joins TRBV7-9 to TRBJ1-2; 11 bases map to TRBD1. The V gene's germline CDR1 is SEHNR and CDR2 FQNEAQ (reference sequence). The CDR3 has 15 residues. Trimming at V came to 5 bases and at J to 2 bases, leaving 4 bases not matched to a gene. The CDR3 spells CASSGRTGGNYGYTF. The CDR3 nucleotides are TGTGCCAGCAGCGGCCGGACAGGGGGCAACTATGGCTACACCTTC.

In DNA form, the CDR3 reads TGTGCCAGCTCACCAGTTCGGCAGGGTCTTGACGAGCAGTACTTC. Amino acids: CASSPVRQGLDEQYF. The chain joins TRBV18 to TRBJ2-7; perhaps TRBD1 as D (5 bases). From germline, CDR1 is KGHSH and CDR2 LQKENI. The CDR3 is 15 amino acids. V lost 2 bases to trimming and J lost 5 bases, with 16 bases between them.

The sample holds a few counts of this clone. The genes are TRBV5-1 and TRBJ2-3; D uncertain. The CDR3 contains 16 residues. CDR1 is SGHRS, CDR2 YFSETQ, per germline. With 0 bases removed from V and 2 bases from J, the gap between germline ends came to 13 bases. CDR3 amino acids: CASSLARQTNTDTQYF. CDR3 nucleotide sequence: TGCGCCAGCAGCTTGGCCCGGCAGACCAACACAGATACGCAGTATTTT. The complete variable domain, with remaining parts taken from reference TRBV5-1 and TRBJ2-3, reads KAGVTQTPRYLIKTRGQQVTLSCSPISGHRSVSWYQQTPGQGLQFLFEYFSETQRNKGNFPGRFSGRQFSNSRSEMNVSTLELGDSALYLCASSLARQTNTDTQYFGPGTRLTVL.

This clone was seen just once. The rearrangement joins TRBV7-9 to TRBJ2-7; the match to TRBD2 covers 8 bases. V dropped 5 bases and J dropped 4; count of bases not matched to a gene: 16. CDR1 and CDR2 (germline): SEHNR, FQNEAQ (reference sequence). CDR3 length: 17 amino acids. CDR3 sequence (DNA): TGTGCCAGCAGCCTACTATCGGGGGGACTAGAGTCGTACGAGCAGTACTTC. Translating gives CASSLLSGGLESYEQYF.

There are a few counts of this clone. The sample holds other DNA sequences that translate to the same CDR3. The chain is built from TRBV5-1 and TRBJ2-5, with 9 bases matching TRBD1. CDR3 length: 14 amino acids. The ends lost 3 bases at V and 2 bases at J; junction bases unmatched: 2. Germline V gene data show CDR1 as SGHRS and CDR2 as YFSETQ. In DNA, the CDR3 is TGCGCCAGCAGCTCGGGACAGGGTCAAGAGACCCAGTACTTC. This gives the protein CASSSGQGQETQYF.

This rearrangement joins TRBV9 to TRBJ2-5; D is tentatively TRBD1 or TRBD2 (6 bases each). The CDR3 spans 15 residues. V gave up 0 bases and J gave up 3 bases, with 12 bases separating them. Germline CDR1 reads SGDLS; CDR2 reads YYNGEE. The DNA of the CDR3 is TGTGCCAGCAGCGTAGCCGGGGGCACAAAAGAGACCCAGTACTTC. Amino acid sequence: CASSVAGGTKETQYF.

Of note for this clone: This specimen includes other DNA sequences encoding the same CDR3. The chain employs TRBV28 and TRBJ2-7, with 7 bases lining up with TRBD2. The V gene end was trimmed by 3 bases and the J gene end by 3 bases; junction bases not matched to a gene: 2. This CDR3 comprises 13 residues. Germline CDR1 is MDHEN and CDR2 is SYDVKM. The CDR3 sequence is CASSLGGYYEQYF. The CDR3 DNA reads as TGTGCCAGCAGTTTGGGAGGGTACTACGAGCAGTACTTC.

Only a few counts were recorded for this clone. The chain joins TRBV7-3 to TRBJ1-1; possible D gene TRBD1, 5 bases. V lost 2 bases and J lost 4, with 20 bases in between. The CDR3 contains 17 residues. The germline V gene encodes CDR1 SGHTA and CDR2 FQGTGA. CDR3 sequence: CASSLYSRDPTFTEAFF. As DNA, the CDR3 is TGTGCCAGCAGCTTATATTCCCGGGACCCAACGTTCACTGAAGCTTTCTTT.